The 28 T cell receptor beta chains presented below share a single source sample, sequenced in a study of neurological immune-mediated disorders. TCRdb ran MiXCR on the 5' RACE reads and lists one entry per CDR3 protein. The repertoire has about 20,000 distinct CDR3 sequences, 8% to 13% of them found once; the top ten carry roughly 21%. Material: PBMCs. The origin of the receptors is a woman aged 55-69 years with HTLV-1-associated myelopathy (HAM/TSP).

This clonotype was observed at least ten times. The genes are TRBV20-1 and TRBJ1-4; D possibly corresponds to TRBD1 (6 bases). The CDR3 contains 13 residues. V gave up 4 bases and J gave up 7 bases, with 13 bases separating them. The germline gives CDR1 DFQATT, CDR2 SNEGSKA (reference sequence). The DNA of the CDR3 is TGCAGTGCTACCGGGGGCAGCATTGAAAAACTGTTTTTT. Protein product: CSATGGSIEKLFF.

This clonotype was seen at least ten times. This rearrangement joins TRBV6-5 to TRBJ1-1; D gene ambiguous. The CDR3 has 14 residues. V shed 4 bases and J shed 4 bases, with 13 bases lying between them. Germline-derived CDR1 and CDR2 are MNHEY and SVGAGI. CDR3 in amino acids: CASSFSRGVTEAFF. CDR3 in DNA: TGTGCCAGCAGTTTCTCTCGGGGTGTCACTGAAGCTTTCTTT.

By share of the sample, this clonotype is medium-sized. The chain employs TRBV7-9 and TRBJ2-1; weak D call: TRBD1 (5 bases). Trimming took off 1 base at V and 0 bases at J, with 13 bases between the two ends. The CDR3 runs 17 residues. Germline V gene data show CDR1 as SEHNR and CDR2 as FQNEAQ (reference sequence). This CDR3 reads CASSLVGLPSSYNEQFF. The CDR3 DNA reads TGTGCCAGCAGCTTAGTGGGGCTCCCGAGCTCCTACAATGAGCAGTTCTTC.

The table lists this clonotype with many counts. V usage is TRBV19 and J usage is TRBJ2-7; D perhaps matches TRBD1 (5 bases). The CDR3 covers 15 residues. Germline V gene data show CDR1 as LNHDA and CDR2 as SQIVND (reference sequence). V lost 4 bases and J lost 0, with 13 bases in between. CDR3 coding DNA: TGTGCCAGTAGTAAAGATGGGGCCAGCTCCTACGAGCAGTACTTC. Translated, it gives CASSKDGASSYEQYF.

This clonotype was recorded many times. This rearrangement joins TRBV18 to TRBJ2-5; no firm D call. The V end was cut by 4 bases, the J end by 5 bases, with 8 bases between. The CDR3 length is 12 residues. CDR1 KGHSH and CDR2 LQKENI come from the germline V gene. CDR3 loop: CASSLLGETQYF. The CDR3 coding sequence is TGTGCCAGCTCACTACTGGGGGAGACCCAGTACTTC. Full variable domain (remainder filled in from reference TRBV18 and TRBJ2-5): NAGVMQNPRHLVRRRGQEARLRCSPMKGHSHVYWYRQLPEEGLKFMVYLQKENIIDESGMPKERFSAEFPKEGPSILRIQQVVRGDSAAYFCASSLLGETQYFGPGTRLLVL.

This clonotype appeared many times. This chain joins TRBV20-1 and TRBJ2-3; 11 bases are a match to TRBD2. CDR3 length equals 16 residues. Trimming took 6 bases from V and 3 from J; bases not matched to a gene: 11. Germline CDR1 and CDR2: DFQATT and SNEGSKA (reference sequence). The CDR3 DNA reads as TGCAGTGCCGAAATAGCGGGGGGGCCGGGGACAGATACGCAGTATTTT. It is translated as CSAEIAGGPGTDTQYF.

Many counts were recorded for this clonotype. The V gene is TRBV20-1, the J gene TRBJ2-5, with D perhaps matching TRBD2 (5 bases). Germline V gene data show CDR1 as DFQATT and CDR2 as SNEGSKA (reference sequence). With 3 bases removed from V and 4 bases from J, the gap between germline ends came to 9 bases. CDR3 size: 12 residues. The CDR3 reads CSARRTGETQYF. CDR3 in DNA: TGCAGTGCTAGGAGGACTGGAGAGACCCAGTACTTC.

This clonotype was found many times. As DNA, the CDR3 is TGTGCCAGCAGCCAAAACAGGGAGCAACACACCTTC. Translated: CASSQNREQHTF. The genes are TRBV3-1 and TRBJ1-2; D is possibly TRBD1 (6 bases). CDR1 and CDR2 from the germline V gene are LGHDT and YNNKEL (reference sequence). This CDR3 region has 12 residues. Trimming pared 2 bases from V and 12 bases from J, leaving 13 bases between. The full variable domain, in which reference TRBV3-1 and TRBJ1-2 provide the parts outside the CDR3, is DTAVSQTPKYLVTQMGNDKSIKCEQNLGHDTMYWYKQDSKKFLKIMFSYNNKELIINETVPNRFSPKSPDKAHLNLHINSLELGDSAVYFCASSQNREQHTFGSGTRLTVV.

This clonotype showed up many times. The V gene is TRBV20-1, the J gene TRBJ2-3, with 8 nucleotides matching TRBD2. Germline-derived CDR1 and CDR2 are DFQATT and SNEGSKA (reference sequence). The length of the CDR3 is 18 residues. V gave up 3 bases and J gave up 0 bases; unmatched junction bases: 14. CDR3 protein: CSASGFGSSGFSTDTQYF. CDR3 sequence (DNA): TGCAGTGCTAGCGGCTTTGGGTCTAGCGGGTTTAGCACAGATACGCAGTATTTT.

This clonotype was recorded many times. The chain uses TRBV5-1 and TRBJ1-4; 10 nucleotides align to TRBD1. The CDR3 length is 14 residues. Germline lookup yields CDR1 SGHRS and CDR2 YFSETQ. Trimming removed 4 bases from V and 6 bases from J; junction bases left unmatched: 3. The CDR3 is CASSQGQGYEKLFF. DNA of the CDR3: TGCGCCAGCAGCCAGGGACAGGGGTATGAAAAACTGTTTTTT.

This clonotype was counted many times. CDR3 amino acids: CSATEDTEAFF. CDR3 nucleotides: TGCAGTGCTACAGAGGACACTGAAGCTTTCTTT. This chain uses TRBV20-1 with TRBJ1-1; D gene uncertain. Germline CDR1 DFQATT, CDR2 SNEGSKA (reference sequence). The V end lost 4 bases, the J end lost 3 bases, and 6 bases lay between the germline ends. CDR3 length equals 11 residues.

At least ten counts were recorded for this clonotype. V usage is TRBV5-1 and J usage is TRBJ2-5; D is perhaps TRBD1 or TRBD2 (6 bases each). CDR3 length: 15 residues. V dropped 0 bases and J dropped 1 base, with 10 bases sitting between them. Germline assignment: CDR1 SGHRS and CDR2 YFSETQ. This CDR3 reads CASSLAGALQETQYF. DNA for the CDR3: TGCGCCAGCAGCTTGGCGGGGGCCCTCCAAGAGACCCAGTACTTC.

The table lists this clonotype with many counts. The chain employs TRBV20-1 and TRBJ2-1; TRBD2 matches 9 bases. Per germline, CDR1 DFQATT and CDR2 SNEGSKA (reference sequence). This CDR3 spans 16 amino acids. The ends lost 2 bases at V and 6 bases at J; junction bases unmatched: 11. The CDR3 loop is CSARLAGVGEVNEQFF. Here the CDR3 DNA reads TGCAGTGCTAGATTAGCGGGGGTAGGGGAGGTCAATGAGCAGTTCTTC.

This clonotype was picked up many times. The chain is built from TRBV12-3 or TRBV12-4 and TRBJ2-7, with a weak D call TRBD2 (5 bases). Trimming removed 2 bases from V and 1 base from J, with 12 bases in between. The CDR3 totals 15 residues. Here the CDR3 reads CASSLNGIQSYEQYF. The DNA of the CDR3 is TGTGCCAGCAGTTTAAACGGGATCCAATCCTACGAGCAGTACTTC.

This clonotype has at least ten counts. The rearrangement joins TRBV5-1 to TRBJ2-2; D gene unclear. V was trimmed by 0 bases and J by 3 bases, leaving 9 bases between them. There are 15 residues in the CDR3. Germline CDR1 and CDR2: SGHRS and YFSETQ. The CDR3 region has the DNA TGCGCCAGCAGCTTGGATGGGTGGTACACCGGGGAGCTGTTTTTT. Protein: CASSLDGWYTGELFF.

This clonotype has at least ten counts. V is TRBV20-1 and J is TRBJ2-1, with 9 bases lining up with TRBD2. Germline CDR1 and CDR2: DFQATT and SNEGSKA (reference sequence). This CDR3 has 15 residues. V shed 5 bases and J 7 bases; nucleotides not matched to a gene: 12. The CDR3 reads CSALGLAGNRNEQFF. The CDR3 DNA follows: TGCAGTGCTCTAGGGCTAGCGGGGAATAGGAATGAGCAGTTCTTC.

This clonotype was counted ten times or more. The V gene is TRBV20-1, the J gene TRBJ1-5; D unclear. The CDR3 totals 13 residues. The germline CDR1 and CDR2 sequences are DFQATT and SNEGSKA (reference sequence). Trimming cost V 7 bases and J 0 bases, with 10 bases left between them. This chain's CDR3 is CSGQGYSNQPQHF. In DNA form, the CDR3 reads TGCAGTGGTCAAGGGTATAGCAATCAGCCCCAGCATTTT.

The rearrangement uses TRBV20-1 and TRBJ1-1; 8 nucleotides match TRBD1. CDR3 size: 13 residues. Losses at the gene ends were 6 bases for V and 1 base for J; bases not matched to a gene: 4. Germline V CDR1 and CDR2: DFQATT, SNEGSKA (reference sequence). The CDR3 DNA follows: TGCAGTGCACAGGGACAGGCGAACACTGAAGCTTTCTTT. Translated: CSAQGQANTEAFF.

In this sample, this clonotype turned up many times. V usage is TRBV6-5 and J usage is TRBJ1-2; a weak D match, TRBD1 (6 bases). Trimming cost V 4 bases and J 4 bases, with 10 bases left between them. Germline assignment: CDR1 MNHEY and CDR2 SVGAGI. The CDR3 is 13 residues long. CDR3 nucleotide sequence: TGTGCCAGCAGTTTTTCAGGGGTCTATGGCTACACCTTC. Translating gives CASSFSGVYGYTF.

This clonotype was observed at least ten times. The rearrangement joins TRBV9 to TRBJ2-1, with D perhaps TRBD1 (6 bases). CDR1 is SGDLS, CDR2 YYNGEE, per germline. With 0 bases removed from V and 6 bases from J, the gap between germline ends came to 13 bases. The CDR3 length is 15 residues. The CDR3 sequence: CASSVGGQVLNEQFF. Written as DNA, the CDR3 is TGTGCCAGCAGCGTAGGGGGGCAGGTTCTCAATGAGCAGTTCTTC.

This clonotype has a count of ten or more. J is TRBJ2-1 and V is TRBV29-1; D call uncertain. The CDR3 extends over 14 amino acids. Trimming stripped 6 bases from V and 2 bases from J, with 14 bases between. Germline CDR1 reads SQVTM; CDR2 reads ANQGSEA. The CDR3 is CSVWTLRTYNEQFF. Here the CDR3 DNA reads TGCAGCGTGTGGACGCTAAGGACCTACAATGAGCAGTTCTTC.

This clonotype was counted at least ten times. The rearrangement links TRBV29-1 to TRBJ2-7; a weak D match, TRBD2 (5 bases). The CDR3 consists of 13 residues. Germline V gene sequence: CDR1 SQVTM, CDR2 ANQGSEA. V shed 4 bases and J shed 3 bases, with 13 bases lying between them. CDR3 in amino acids: CSVVLRGSYEQYF. The CDR3 DNA reads TGCAGCGTTGTTCTGAGAGGGAGCTACGAGCAGTACTTC.

This clonotype was counted ten times or more. The rearrangement links TRBV15 to TRBJ1-3, with D possibly matching TRBD1 (5 bases). The CDR3 is made up of 14 amino acids. V was clipped by 0 bases and J by 5 bases, with 8 bases between them. The germline CDR1 and CDR2 sequences are LNHNV and YYDKDF (reference sequence). In DNA form, the CDR3 reads TGTGCCACCAGCAGAGATCGGGGGAGAAACACCATATATTTT. It translates to CATSRDRGRNTIYF.

The sample holds many counts of this clonotype. This chain links TRBV2 with TRBJ2-1, with no clear D. Trimming took off 6 bases at V and 5 bases at J, with 5 bases between the two ends. The CDR3 loop spans 11 amino acids. From germline, CDR1 is SNHLY and CDR2 FYNNEI. The CDR3 loop is CASRENNEQFF. In DNA form, the CDR3 reads TGTGCCAGCAGGGAGAACAATGAGCAGTTCTTC. The full variable domain, with the rest looked up from reference TRBV2 and TRBJ2-1, is EPEVTQTPSHQVTQMGQEVILRCVPISNHLYFYWYRQILGQKVEFLVSFYNNEISEKSEIFDDQFSVERPDGSNFTLKIRSTKLEDSAMYFCASRENNEQFFGPGTRLTVL.

At least ten counts were recorded for this clonotype. The V call is TRBV5-1, the J call TRBJ2-2, with a possible D match to TRBD1 (5 bases). The CDR3 sequence is 16 residues long. The germline V and J ends were trimmed by 4 bases and 0 bases, with 13 bases remaining between them. Looked up from germline, CDR1 is SGHRS and CDR2 is YFSETQ. The CDR3 loop reads CASSTDSPANTGELFF. The CDR3, as DNA: TGCGCCAGCAGCACCGACAGCCCCGCGAACACCGGGGAGCTGTTTTTT.

This clonotype was found many times. This rearrangement joins TRBV20-1 to TRBJ2-7, with 8 bases that match TRBD2. Unmatched junction bases numbered 5, after V lost 3 bases and J lost 7 bases. The CDR3 consists of 12 residues. Germline V lookup: CDR1 DFQATT, CDR2 SNEGSKA (reference sequence). CDR3 loop: CSARERGSEQYF. The CDR3 DNA follows: TGCAGTGCTAGGGAGCGGGGGAGTGAGCAGTACTTC.

This clonotype was observed at least ten times. The chain carries TRBV9 and TRBJ1-4; D is perhaps TRBD1 (5 bases). The germline V gene has CDR1 SGDLS and CDR2 YYNGEE. CDR3 size: 13 residues. Deletions cut 9 bases from V and 6 bases from J, with 15 bases between. CDR3 bases: TGTGCCAAGCTCCGGGACGTGGATGAAAAACTGTTTTTT. Residues: CAKLRDVDEKLFF. Full variable domain (rest looked up from reference TRBV9 and TRBJ1-4): DSGVTQTPKHLITATGQRVTLRCSPRSGDLSVYWYQQSLDQGLQFLIQYYNGEERAKGNILERFSAQQFPDLHSELNLSSLELGDSALYFCAKLRDVDEKLFFGSGTQLSVL.

This clonotype was detected ten times or more. This chain joins TRBV12-5 and TRBJ1-1; D unclear. Deletions cut 1 base from V and 2 bases from J, with 8 bases between. The CDR3 loop spans 14 amino acids. Germline V lookup: CDR1 LGHNT, CDR2 FRNRAP. For the CDR3, the DNA is TGTGCTAGTGGTTTGGACGGTTATAACACTGAAGCTTTCTTT. This translates into CASGLDGYNTEAFF.